This is a list of T cell receptor beta chains from one sample in a study of T cells in Graves' hyperthyroidism and ophthalmopathy. TCRdb reprocessed the multiplex PCR reads via MiXCR and lists one record per CDR3 protein. Seen here are around 300,000 distinct CDR3 sequences, about an eighth observed once, and the top ten hold 7.8%. Specimen: blood. The receptors were gathered from a woman younger than 45 with Graves' hyperthyroidism that later progressed to Graves' ophthalmopathy. The CDR3 runs from the conserved cysteine through the conserved F or W. A D gene is named only where the DNA matches it firmly. Size tells how often a clone was seen (once, few, many) or the class of an expanded clone, and some rows leave it out.

J gene | D gene | clone size | V gene | CDR3 DNA | CDR3 protein
TRBJ2-3 | - | many | TRBV24-1 | TGTGCCACCAGTGATACCGGGGGTACGCAGTATTTT | CATSDTGGTQYF
TRBJ2-3 | - | many | TRBV20-1 | TGCAGTGCTAGTACTAGCAAAGATACGCAGTATTTT | CSASTSKDTQYF
TRBJ2-1 | TRBD2 | - | TRBV29-1 | TGCAGCGACCTAGGACTAGCGGGAGGGAGCTCCTACAATGAGCAGTTCTTC | CSDLGLAGGSSYNEQFF
TRBJ1-2 | TRBD1 | - | TRBV6-9 | TGTGCCAGCAGTTACCCGGACAGGGTAGGAGGCTACACCTTC | CASSYPDRVGGYTF
TRBJ1-5 | - | many | TRBV12-3/TRBV12-4 | TGTGCCAGCAGCAGAACAGGTTCCAGCAATCAGCCCCAGCATTTT | CASSRTGSSNQPQHF
TRBJ2-1 | - | many | TRBV11-2 | TGTGCCAGCAGCTTAGATCCGGGGGACTTGCAGTTCTTC | CASSLDPGDLQFF
TRBJ2-1 | - | few | TRBV19 | TGTGCCAGTAGTATAGATTGGGGAGAGCAGTTCTTC | CASSIDWGEQFF
TRBJ2-1 | - | few | TRBV20-1 | TGCAGGCCGCGGGGTTACAATGAGCAGTTCTTC | CRPRGYNEQFF
TRBJ2-5 | TRBD1 | - | TRBV14 | TGTGCCAGCAGGGACAGGGCCCAAGAGACCCAGTACTTC | CASRDRAQETQYF
TRBJ2-7 | - | many | TRBV27 | TGTGCCAGCAGAAATAGCTACGAGCAGTACTTC | CASRNSYEQYF
TRBJ1-5 | - | many | TRBV6-1 | TGTGCCAGCACCGGGGCAGGCACCCGAATCCGTGTCCTCGAACCCCAGCATTTT | CASTGAGTRIRVLEPQHF
TRBJ1-4 | - | - | TRBV15 | TGTGCCACCAGCAGAGAGGAGACACACTTGGGGGAAAAACTGTTTTTT | CATSREETHLGEKLFF
TRBJ2-1 | TRBD2 | many | TRBV3-1 | TGTGCCAGCAGCCAAGATCCCCCCGGGAGGTACTCCTACAATGAGCAGTTCTTC | CASSQDPPGRYSYNEQFF
TRBJ2-1 | TRBD1 | many | TRBV6-1 | TGTGCCAGCATGAAAAAAGGGGGGACAGGGATAAATGAGCAGTTCTTC | CASMKKGGTGINEQFF
TRBJ2-5 | TRBD2 | many | TRBV7-7 | TGTGCTAGCAGCCGTCGCAGCGGGAGCGCGCTAGAGACCCAGTACTTC | CASSRRSGSALETQYF
TRBJ2-5 | - | - | TRBV7-8 | TGTGCCAGCAGCGTAGGGGGGACTCGCCAAGAGACCCAGTACTTC | CASSVGGTRQETQYF
TRBJ2-7 | TRBD2 | many | TRBV7-2 | TGTGCCAGCAGCCCAAGGGGTGGGGCTAGCGGTCTCGAGCAGTACTTC | CASSPRGGASGLEQYF
TRBJ1-1 | - | many | TRBV29-1 | TGCAGCGCCGAACGGACAGAGAACACTGAAGCTTTCTTT | CSAERTENTEAFF
TRBJ1-2 | TRBD1 | many | TRBV29-1 | TGCAGCGTCGGGACAGGGACTAACTATGGCTACACCTTC | CSVGTGTNYGYTF
TRBJ2-6 | TRBD2 | - | TRBV30 | TGTGCCTGGAGTGGGGGATTAGCGGGAGGTGGGGCCAACGTCCTGACTTTC | CAWSGGLAGGGANVLTF
TRBJ2-7 | - | few | TRBV30 | TGTGCCTGGAGTACCCCATTGCAGAAGACCTACGAGCAGTACTTC | CAWSTPLQKTYEQYF
TRBJ1-2 | TRBD1 | many | TRBV30 | TGTGCCTGGAGACCGGGACAGGGAGACTATGGCTACACCTTC | CAWRPGQGDYGYTF
TRBJ1-1 | - | many | TRBV5-4 | TGTGCCAGCAGCTTGTACAGGGACGCTGAAGCTTTCTTT | CASSLYRDAEAFF
TRBJ2-5 | TRBD2 | - | TRBV20-1 | TGCAGTGCTAGAGCAGCGGCTAGCGGGAGAGGGGAGACCCAGTACTTC | CSARAAASGRGETQYF
TRBJ2-7 | TRBD2 | - | TRBV6-5 | TGTGCCAGCAGTTCCTATAGCGGGGAACGGGAGGGCGAGCAGTACTTC | CASSSYSGEREGEQYF
TRBJ2-7 | TRBD1 | - | TRBV6-1 | TGTGCCAGCAGTGAGGACAGGGAATACGGGCAGTACTTC | CASSEDREYGQYF
TRBJ1-4 | TRBD1 | many | TRBV19 | TGTGCCAGTAGTGGAACAGGGGGCCCTAATGAAAAACTGTTTTTT | CASSGTGGPNEKLFF
TRBJ2-1 | - | many | TRBV5-1 | TGCGCCAGCAGCTTGGCCAGCGGGCTTTACAATGAGCAGTTCTTC | CASSLASGLYNEQFF
TRBJ1-1 | - | many | TRBV20-1 | TGCAGTGCTCCTCCTTTGGGGGCTAACACTGAAGCTTTCTTT | CSAPPLGANTEAFF
TRBJ1-5 | TRBD1 | many | TRBV27 | TGTGCCACCCAAGGGACAGCTAGCAATCAGCCCCAGCATTTT | CATQGTASNQPQHF
TRBJ2-7 | TRBD2 | - | TRBV4-2 | TGTGCCAGCAGCCAAGAGGGCGGGAGGGGCAACGAGCAGTACTTC | CASSQEGGRGNEQYF